These T cell receptor beta chains were read from a single sample in a study of control samples from healthy donors and cancer patients. Clones were sequenced by immunoSEQ multiplex PCR, and TCRdb holds only the in-frame ones, with some missing. The table shows about 160,000 clones, with around 90% occurring only once. Sequences were obtained from blood. The receptors were sampled from a man under 40 in good health. Both conserved end residues are part of each CDR3. A D gene is named only where the DNA matches it firmly. Only some rows state a clone size, as once, few, many or a class for expanded clones.

.	once	TRBV18	TRBJ1-3	TGTGCCAGCTCACCTGGAATCTCTGGAAACACCATATATTTT	CASSPGISGNTIYF
.	.	TRBV6-5	TRBJ1-3	TGTGCCAGCTTCGTACGTGGGGGCGCGAGAAACACCATATATTTT	CASFVRGGARNTIYF
.	.	TRBV7-6	TRBJ1-2	TGTGCCAGCAGCCCCGACTTAGGTCGGGACGTCTATGGCTACACCTTC	CASSPDLGRDVYGYTF
.	few	TRBV7-8	TRBJ2-3	TGTGCCAGCAGCTTAGCGCTAGCAAACCGCGGGCGAGATACGCAGTATTTT	CASSLALANRGRDTQYF
TRBD1	.	TRBV4-1	TRBJ1-4	TGCGCCAGCAGTGACTTCCGGGACAGGGCTGAAAAACTGTTTTTT	CASSDFRDRAEKLFF
.	.	TRBV3-1/TRBV3-2	TRBJ2-3	TGTGCCAGCAGCCAAGTTTCAACCACAGATACGCAGTATTTT	CASSQVSTTDTQYF
TRBD1	.	TRBV4-2	TRBJ1-1	TGTGCCAGCAGCCAAGCCCCTCAAACGACAGGGTCTCGAACTGAAGCTTTCTTT	CASSQAPQTTGSRTEAFF
.	.	TRBV5-4	TRBJ1-5	TGTGCCAGCAGCCCGGAGGGCAGCAATCAGCCCCAGCATTTT	CASSPEGSNQPQHF
TRBD1	few	TRBV4-1	TRBJ2-7	TGCGCCAGCAGCCAAGTGACAGGGGTAGGAGACGAGCAGTACTTC	CASSQVTGVGDEQYF
.	.	TRBV5-4	TRBJ1-2	TGTGCCAGCAGCTTCCCAGAGTCTGGCTACACCTTC	CASSFPESGYTF
.	.	TRBV6-2/TRBV6-3	TRBJ1-2	TGTGCCAGCAGCGACGAACCAACAGGGCACTATGGCTACACCTTC	CASSDEPTGHYGYTF
.	.	TRBV6-1	TRBJ2-7	TGTGCCAGCAGTGAAAACAGAGCCTACGAGCAGTACTTC	CASSENRAYEQYF
.	.	TRBV6-5	TRBJ2-7	TGTGCCAGCAGTTACTCCCCCGGGGTCGAGCAGTACTTC	CASSYSPGVEQYF
TRBD1	once	TRBV10-3	TRBJ2-3	TGTGCCATCCAGGGGGCCATCATCACAGATACGCAGTATTTT	CAIQGAIITDTQYF
.	once	TRBV6-5	TRBJ2-2	TGTGCCAGCAGTTACTCGAAAGGGTACACCGGGGAGCTGTTTTTT	CASSYSKGYTGELFF
TRBD1	once	TRBV2	TRBJ2-3	TGTGCCAGCCCCAGGGTGCGGGGACAGGGTACGGATACGCAGTATTTT	CASPRVRGQGTDTQYF
.	.	TRBV5-6	TRBJ2-7	TGTGCCAGCAGCGTCTCGACAGCCTACGAGCAGTACTTC	CASSVSTAYEQYF
TRBD1	.	TRBV3-1/TRBV3-2	TRBJ1-2	TGTGCCAGCAGCCCTACGAAGACCGGGACAGGGATCCGCTATGGCTACACCTTC	CASSPTKTGTGIRYGYTF
.	.	TRBV19	TRBJ1-1	TGTGCCAGTAGTTCCGGGGGTTTGGGCACTGAAGCTTTCTTT	CASSSGGLGTEAFF
.	.	TRBV7-2	TRBJ2-2	TGTGCCAGCAGCTCCGGACAGCCGAACACCGGGGAGCTGTTTTTT	CASSSGQPNTGELFF
TRBD1	.	TRBV29-1	TRBJ2-4	TGCGGTTGGGACAGGGACAGCAAAAACATTCAGTACTTC	CGWDRDSKNIQYF
TRBD2	.	TRBV7-9	TRBJ2-3	TGTGCCAGCAGCTTACCGGGGGGAGATACGCAGTATTTT	CASSLPGGDTQYF
.	.	TRBV6-2/TRBV6-3	TRBJ1-5	TGTGCCAGCAGTACTGGTCAGCCCCAGCATTTT	CASSTGQPQHF
.	.	TRBV27	TRBJ2-1	TGTGCCAGCAGGGACCCTTACAATGAGCAGTTCTTC	CASRDPYNEQFF
TRBD1	.	TRBV10-3	TRBJ1-1	TGTGCCATCAGTGAGCCCGGACAGGGGTACACTGAAGCTTTCTTT	CAISEPGQGYTEAFF
.	few	TRBV5-1	TRBJ1-1	TGCGCCAGCAGCCGAAATCTACAGGAACTGAACACTGAAGCTTTCTTT	CASSRNLQELNTEAFF
.	.	TRBV27	TRBJ1-3	TGTGCCAGCAGTTTTGGTGGAGGGTCTGGAAACACCATATATTTT	CASSFGGGSGNTIYF
.	.	TRBV11-1	TRBJ1-5	TGTGCCAGCAGCGCGGCCGGGGCCAATCAGCCCCAGCATTTT	CASSAAGANQPQHF
.	.	TRBV5-1	TRBJ2-5	TGCGCCAGCAGCTTGTCTTTCGGAGAGACCCAGTACTTC	CASSLSFGETQYF
TRBD1	once	TRBV7-9	TRBJ2-2	TGTGCCAGCAGCTTGGGGGACAGGGGTTGGACCGGGGAGCTGTTTTTT	CASSLGDRGWTGELFF
TRBD1	once	TRBV2	TRBJ1-1	TGTGCCAGCAGTTTCTCCTCGGGACAGGGGGTGGCTTTCTTT	CASSFSSGQGVAFF
TRBD2	.	TRBV7-9	TRBJ2-3	TGTGCCAGCAGTCCCAGCGGGAGATTAAATACGCAGTATTTT	CASSPSGRLNTQYF
.	.	TRBV24-1	TRBJ2-5	TGTGCCACCAGTGAGCCCGGTGGAGGGGGAATGGAGACCCAGTACTTC	CATSEPGGGGMETQYF
.	.	TRBV30	TRBJ1-1	TGTGCCTGGATTGGCAGGGTTGGGACTGAAGCTTTCTTT	CAWIGRVGTEAFF
.	.	TRBV3-1/TRBV3-2	TRBJ1-2	TGTGCCAGCAGCCAAGCGACTTCGATGACAGGCTACACCTTC	CASSQATSMTGYTF
.	.	TRBV27	TRBJ1-1	TGTGCCAGCAGCCGTTTACAGGGAGAAGCTTTCTTT	CASSRLQGEAFF